This T cell receptor beta chain was identified during a study of blood T cell repertoires in COVID-19. Study at large: Whether acute or convalescent, the COVID-19 samples came from the United States, Italy and Spain.

Clones were sequenced by immunoSEQ multiplex PCR, and TCRdb holds only the in-frame ones, with some missing. The table records around 250,000 clones, roughly 88% of them present only once. Germline CDR1 and CDR2: SGHTA and FQGTGA. With V trimmed by 5 bases and J by 4 bases, 10 bases remained unmatched. The CDR3 is 16 residues long. Source material: peripheral blood. V gene TRBV7-3 combines with J gene TRBJ2-1; TRBD2 matches 8 bases. The TCR was taken from a human donor in a cohort sampled during active COVID-19. The CDR3 spells CASSRTSSGPYNEQFF. CDR3 nucleotide sequence: TGTGCCAGCAGCCGGACTAGCAGCGGGCCTTACAATGAGCAGTTCTTC. The whole variable domain, remainder taken from reference TRBV7-3 and TRBJ2-1, is GAGVSQTPSNKVTEKGKYVELRCDPISGHTALYWYRQSLGQGPEFLIYFQGTGAADDSGLPNDRFFAVRPEGSVSTLKIQRTERGDSAVYLCASSRTSSGPYNEQFFGPGTRLTVL.